This TCR beta chain derives from a study of spatial heterogeneity in lung cancer. TCRdb fed the 5' RACE reads into MiXCR, producing one record per CDR3 protein. The table includes tens of thousands of distinct CDR3 sequences, approximately 12% detected once. This clonotype was recorded many times. Indicated time point: sample taken at primary tumor resection. Whole RNA, which was extracted from tumor, nontumor lung tissue or frozen PBMC, was sequenced without any cell sorting. The CDR3 extends over 14 amino acids. The V and J ends lost 5 bases and 6 bases, in that order; junction bases with no gene match: 6.

Sequencing was performed on PBMCs, taken at surgery. This sequence was found in a male donor with early-stage non-small cell lung cancer. The V and J genes are TRBV12-3 or TRBV12-4 and TRBJ2-5; TRBD2 agrees at 10 bases. The CDR3 sequence is CASSVLAGNQTQYF. The DNA of the CDR3 is TGTGCCAGCAGTGTACTAGCGGGGAATCAGACCCAGTACTTC.